The 19 T cell receptor beta chains presented below share a single source sample, sequenced in a study of blood T cell repertoires in COVID-19. Clones were read by immunoSEQ multiplex PCR, and TCRdb kept only the in-frame ones, dropping some. The sample includes 29,000 or so clones, approximately 90% of them seen just once. Material for sequencing was peripheral blood. The receptors originated from a man between 60 and 75 years old with acute or convalescent COVID-19.

The chain joins TRBV5-8 to TRBJ2-1; tentatively, D is TRBD1 (5 bases). The germline V gene encodes CDR1 SGHTS and CDR2 YDEGEE. V lost 1 base to trimming and J lost 4 bases, with 9 bases between them. The CDR3 runs to 14 residues. The CDR3 DNA follows: TGTGCCAGCAGCTTGAGACAGAAATACAATGAGCAGTTCTTC. Amino acids: CASSLRQKYNEQFF.

The chain couples TRBV18 to TRBJ1-3; a weak D match, TRBD1 (5 bases). Germline lookup yields CDR1 KGHSH and CDR2 LQKENI. V was pared by 4 bases and J by 6 bases, with 10 bases between. CDR3 size: 13 residues. The CDR3 coding sequence is TGTGCCAGCTCACGGGGACTTAAAAACACCATATATTTT. Protein product: CASSRGLKNTIYF.

This clone was seen once. This chain uses TRBV7-6 with TRBJ2-1, with 8 bases fitting TRBD1. Germline CDR1 reads SGHVS; CDR2 reads FNYEAQ. Losses at the gene ends were 4 bases for V and 2 bases for J; bases not matched to a gene: 1. This CDR3 spans 14 amino acids. The CDR3 sequence is CASSSGGAYNEQFF. CDR3 DNA: TGTGCCAGCAGCTCAGGGGGCGCCTACAATGAGCAGTTCTTC.

V and J are TRBV7-8 and TRBJ2-7; 9 bases match TRBD2. Germline trimming cut 7 bases from V and 5 bases from J; bases unmatched to any gene: 12. Per germline, CDR1 SGHVS and CDR2 FQNEAQ. This CDR3 has 15 residues. The CDR3 loop reads CASTHAGTSTNEQYF. The CDR3 DNA follows: TGTGCCAGCACCCACGCCGGGACTAGCACCAACGAGCAGTACTTC.

The chain carries TRBV7-3 and TRBJ2-3; 9 bases are a match to TRBD2. Unmatched junction bases numbered 6, after V lost 3 bases and J lost 5 bases. There are 15 residues in the CDR3. CDR1 SGHTA and CDR2 FQGTGA come from the germline V gene. In DNA, the CDR3 is TGTGCCAGCAGCTTCCAGGGTAGCGGGAGAGATACGCAGTATTTT. Translating it yields CASSFQGSGRDTQYF.

The CDR3 region is CASSLQGSNYGYTF. The CDR3 region has the DNA TGTGCCAGCAGCTTACAGGGGTCCAACTATGGCTACACCTTC. The chain couples TRBV7-9 to TRBJ1-2, with D perhaps TRBD1 (6 bases). The CDR3 runs to 14 residues. V was shortened by 2 bases and J by 2 bases, with 9 bases between the two germline ends. Germline V CDR1 and CDR2: SEHNR, FQNEAQ (reference sequence).

CDR3 sequence reads: CASSSDSYTEAFF. Here the CDR3 DNA reads TGTGCCAGCAGCTCCGACAGTTACACTGAAGCTTTCTTT. The J gene is TRBJ1-1, the V gene TRBV5-4; D perhaps matches TRBD1 (5 bases). V was clipped by 3 bases and J by 3 bases, with 9 bases between them. CDR1 is SGHNT, CDR2 YYREEE, per germline (reference sequence). This CDR3 spans 13 amino acids.

The genes are TRBV27 and TRBJ2-7; 9 nucleotides match TRBD1. Unmatched junction bases numbered 4, after V lost 4 bases and J lost 0 bases. The CDR3 spans 15 residues. CDR1 is MNHEY, CDR2 SMNVEV, per germline (reference sequence). CDR3 in DNA: TGTGCCAGCAGTTGGACAGGGGAGACCTCCTACGAGCAGTACTTC. This sequence encodes CASSWTGETSYEQYF.

This chain links TRBV6-5 with TRBJ2-1; 7 bases are shared with TRBD2. J lost 7 bases, V lost 0 bases, and 6 bases had no gene match. The CDR3 covers 15 residues. Germline V lookup: CDR1 MNHEY, CDR2 SVGAGI. CDR3 amino acids: CASSYSELARNEQFF. The CDR3 DNA reads as TGTGCCAGCAGTTACTCGGAACTAGCGAGGAATGAGCAGTTCTTC.

The rearrangement links TRBV11-3 to TRBJ2-7, with 12 bases fitting TRBD2. This CDR3 is built from 15 residues. With 4 bases clipped from V and 5 bases from J, the junction kept 6 bases outside the gene matches. Germline assignment: CDR1 SGHNT and CDR2 YENEEA. The CDR3 protein is CASSSSLAGGHEQYF. DNA for the CDR3: TGTGCCAGCAGCTCCTCACTAGCGGGGGGCCACGAGCAGTACTTC.

This chain connects TRBV7-9 to TRBJ1-1; D is uncertain. Germline loops: CDR1 SEHNR, CDR2 FQNEAQ (reference sequence). The CDR3 sequence is 14 residues long. Trimming removed 5 bases from V and 0 bases from J, with 10 bases in between. CDR3 sequence reads: CASSPVPVNTEAFF. The CDR3 region has the DNA TGTGCCAGCAGCCCCGTACCGGTGAACACTGAAGCTTTCTTT. The whole variable domain, filled in from reference TRBV7-9 and TRBJ1-1, reads DTGVSQNPRHKITKRGQNVTFRCDPISEHNRLYWYRQTLGQGPEFLTYFQNEAQLEKSRLLSDRFSAERPKGSFSTLEIQRTEQGDSAMYLCASSPVPVNTEAFFGQGTRLTVV.

The genes are TRBV19 and TRBJ1-6; D unresolved. The CDR3 runs to 16 residues. V was shortened by 6 bases and J by 12 bases, with 24 bases between the two germline ends. Germline V lookup: CDR1 LNHDA, CDR2 SQIVND (reference sequence). CDR3 sequence: CASRTTISDYGRPLHF. Written as DNA, the CDR3 is TGTGCCAGTAGAACCACTATTAGCGATTATGGGAGACCCCTCCACTTT. Looking up the rest from reference TRBV19 and TRBJ1-6 gives the full variable domain: DGGITQSPKYLFRKEGQNVTLSCEQNLNHDAMYWYRQDPGQGLRLIYYSQIVNDFQKGDIAEGYSVSREKKESFPLTVTSAQKNPTAFYLCASRTTISDYGRPLHFGNGTRLTVT.

Only a few counts were recorded for this clone. This chain connects TRBV19 to TRBJ1-1; D may be TRBD1 (5 bases). The CDR3 sequence is 15 residues long. V shed 5 bases and J shed 4 bases, with 17 bases lying between them. Germline values: CDR1 LNHDA, CDR2 SQIVND (reference sequence). The chain's CDR3 is CASSDPGGMSTEAFF. The CDR3, as DNA: TGTGCCAGTAGTGACCCCGGGGGAATGAGCACTGAAGCTTTCTTT.

This clone is a singleton in its sample. J is TRBJ2-7 and V is TRBV12-3 or TRBV12-4; possible D gene TRBD2, 6 bases. The germline V and J ends were trimmed by 6 bases and 2 bases, with 11 bases remaining between them. The CDR3 runs 13 residues. CDR3 sequence (DNA): TGTGCCAGCAGGCGGGACGGACCCTACGAGCAGTACTTC. This translates into CASRRDGPYEQYF.

This rearrangement joins TRBV6-4 to TRBJ2-3; 9 bases map to TRBD2. The CDR3 is made up of 15 amino acids. Germline loops: CDR1 MRHNA, CDR2 SNTAGT. V lost 2 bases to trimming and J lost 4 bases; unmatched junction nucleotides: 4. CDR3 residues: CASSDRTSDPDTQYF. The CDR3 DNA follows: TGTGCCAGCAGTGACCGGACTAGCGATCCAGATACGCAGTATTTT.

This chain connects TRBV4-1 to TRBJ1-2; 10 nucleotides agree with TRBD1. The CDR3 loop spans 15 amino acids. V was pared by 1 base and J by 3 bases, with 2 bases of the junction left unmatched. Germline-derived CDR1 and CDR2 are MGHRA and YSYEKL. CDR3 in DNA: TGCGCCAGCAGCCAAGCGGACAGGGGGGACTATGGCTACACCTTC. Its protein product is CASSQADRGDYGYTF.

The chain employs TRBV28 and TRBJ1-2; D unclear. The V end lost 6 bases, the J end lost 3 bases, and 11 bases lay between the germline ends. The germline V gene has CDR1 MDHEN and CDR2 SYDVKM. This CDR3 has 13 residues. The CDR3 sequence: CASSATVYYGYTF. CDR3 sequence (DNA): TGTGCCAGCAGCGCAACGGTCTACTATGGCTACACCTTC.

The chain carries TRBV12-3 or TRBV12-4 and TRBJ2-7, with unresolved D. Trimming cost V 1 base and J 2 bases, with 6 bases left between them. The CDR3 loop spans 13 amino acids. The CDR3 is CASSLGQTYEQYF. DNA for the CDR3: TGTGCCAGCAGTTTAGGGCAGACCTACGAGCAGTACTTC.

The CDR3 here is CASSETGTGFGETQYF. Here the CDR3 DNA reads TGTGCCAGCAGTGAAACGGGGACAGGGTTCGGAGAGACCCAGTACTTC. The V call is TRBV2, the J call TRBJ2-5, with 9 bases lining up with TRBD1. Germline trimming cut 2 bases from V and 4 bases from J; bases unmatched to any gene: 8. Per the germline V gene, CDR1 is SNHLY and CDR2 is FYNNEI. The CDR3 extends over 16 amino acids.